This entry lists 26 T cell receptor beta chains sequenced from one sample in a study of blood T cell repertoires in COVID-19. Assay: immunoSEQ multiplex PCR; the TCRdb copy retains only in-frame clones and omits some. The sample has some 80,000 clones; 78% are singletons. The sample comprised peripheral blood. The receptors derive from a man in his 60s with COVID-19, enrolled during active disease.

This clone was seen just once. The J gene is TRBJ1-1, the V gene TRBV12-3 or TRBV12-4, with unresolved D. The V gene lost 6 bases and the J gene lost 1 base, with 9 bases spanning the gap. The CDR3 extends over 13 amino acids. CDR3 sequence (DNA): TGTGCCAGCAGGCCCACAGCGAACACTGAAGCTTTCTTT. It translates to CASRPTANTEAFF.

The CDR3 bases are TGTGCCAGCAGCTCTGACAGGGTGGAATCACCCCTCCACTTT. Protein product: CASSSDRVESPLHF. This chain joins TRBV3-1 (or the pseudogene TRBV3-2) and TRBJ1-6, with 7 positions matching TRBD1. This CDR3 has 14 amino acids. The germline CDR1 and CDR2 sequences are LGHDT and YNNKEL (reference sequence). After removal of 5 bases from V and 10 bases from J, the junction contained 8 bases not matched to a gene.

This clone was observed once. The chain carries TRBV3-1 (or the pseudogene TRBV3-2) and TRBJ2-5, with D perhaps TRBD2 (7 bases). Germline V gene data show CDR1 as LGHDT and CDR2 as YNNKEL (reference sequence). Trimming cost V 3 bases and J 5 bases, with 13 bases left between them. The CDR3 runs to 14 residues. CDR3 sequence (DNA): TGTGCCAGCAGCCAGGGCGGGGGCTGGGAGACCCAGTACTTC. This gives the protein CASSQGGGWETQYF.

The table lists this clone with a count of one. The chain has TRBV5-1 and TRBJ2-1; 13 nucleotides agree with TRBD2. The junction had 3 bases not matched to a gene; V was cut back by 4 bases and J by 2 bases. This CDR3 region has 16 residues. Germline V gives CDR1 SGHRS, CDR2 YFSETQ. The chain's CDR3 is CASSLTSGGAYNEQFF. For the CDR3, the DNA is TGCGCCAGCAGCCTCACTAGCGGGGGGGCCTACAATGAGCAGTTCTTC. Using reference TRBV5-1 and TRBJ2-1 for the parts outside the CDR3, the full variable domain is KAGVTQTPRYLIKTRGQQVTLSCSPISGHRSVSWYQQTPGQGLQFLFEYFSETQRNKGNFPGRFSGRQFSNSRSEMNVSTLELGDSALYLCASSLTSGGAYNEQFFGPGTRLTVL.

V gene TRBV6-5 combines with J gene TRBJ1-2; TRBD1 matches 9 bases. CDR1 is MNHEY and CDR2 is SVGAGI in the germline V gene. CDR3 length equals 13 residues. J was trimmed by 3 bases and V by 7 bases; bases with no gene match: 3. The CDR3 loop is CASKDRGYYGYTF. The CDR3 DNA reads TGTGCCAGCAAGGACAGGGGATACTATGGCTACACCTTC.

The CDR3 sequence: CSGRDRSSGNTIYF. CDR3 sequence (DNA): TGCAGCGGCCGGGACAGAAGCTCTGGAAACACCATATATTTT. The chain recombines TRBV29-1 with TRBJ1-3, with TRBD1 matching 7 bases. The trim removed 7 bases at V and 0 bases at J, leaving 6 bases unmatched. Germline V CDR1 and CDR2: SQVTM, ANQGSEA. The CDR3 length is 14 residues.

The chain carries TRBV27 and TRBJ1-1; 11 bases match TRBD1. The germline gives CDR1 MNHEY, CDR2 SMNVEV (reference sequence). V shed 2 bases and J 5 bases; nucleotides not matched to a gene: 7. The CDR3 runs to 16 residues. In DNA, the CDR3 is TGTGCCAGCAGTTTAGGGCCGGGACAGGGGGGTACTGAAGCTTTCTTT. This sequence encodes CASSLGPGQGGTEAFF.

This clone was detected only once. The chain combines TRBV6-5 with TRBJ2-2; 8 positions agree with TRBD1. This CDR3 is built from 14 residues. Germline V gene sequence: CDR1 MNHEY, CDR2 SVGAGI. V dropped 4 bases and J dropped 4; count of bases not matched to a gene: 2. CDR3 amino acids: CASSFTGGTGELFF. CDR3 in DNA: TGTGCCAGCAGTTTCACAGGGGGCACCGGGGAGCTGTTTTTT.

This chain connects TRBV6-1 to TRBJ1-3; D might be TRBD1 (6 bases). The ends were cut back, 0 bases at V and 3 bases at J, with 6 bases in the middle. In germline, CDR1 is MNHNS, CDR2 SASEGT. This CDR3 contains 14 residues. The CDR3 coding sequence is TGTGCCAGCAGTGAAGCAGGGGGTGGAAACACCATATATTTT. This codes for CASSEAGGGNTIYF.

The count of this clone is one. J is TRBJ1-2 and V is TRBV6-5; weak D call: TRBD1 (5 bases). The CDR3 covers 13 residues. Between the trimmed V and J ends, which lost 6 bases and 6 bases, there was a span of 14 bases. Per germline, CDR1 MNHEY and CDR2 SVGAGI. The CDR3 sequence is CASSMQGANGYTF. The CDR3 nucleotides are TGTGCCAGCAGCATGCAGGGCGCAAATGGCTACACCTTC.

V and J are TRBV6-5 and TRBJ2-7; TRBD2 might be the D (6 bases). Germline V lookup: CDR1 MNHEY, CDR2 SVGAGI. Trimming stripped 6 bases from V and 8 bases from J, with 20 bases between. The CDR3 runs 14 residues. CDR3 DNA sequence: TGTGCCAGCAGGGAGGGACTGTCCAACGAGAAGCAGTACTTC. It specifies CASREGLSNEKQYF.

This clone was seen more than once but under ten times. The chain's CDR3 is CASSRIANEQFF. The CDR3 coding sequence is TGTGCCAGCAGCCGGATAGCGAATGAGCAGTTCTTC. The chain recombines TRBV6-2 or TRBV6-3 with TRBJ2-1; the D gene is possibly TRBD2 (5 bases). Trimming removed 6 bases at V and 7 bases at J, with 10 bases between. The CDR3 totals 12 residues. Germline assignment: CDR1 MNHEY and CDR2 SVGEGT.

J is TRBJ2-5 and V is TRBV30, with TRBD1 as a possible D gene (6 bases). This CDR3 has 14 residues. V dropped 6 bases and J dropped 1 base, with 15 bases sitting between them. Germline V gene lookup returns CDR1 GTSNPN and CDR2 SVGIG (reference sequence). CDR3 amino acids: CACWLTGLQETQYF. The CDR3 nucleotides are TGTGCCTGCTGGCTGACAGGCCTCCAAGAGACCCAGTACTTC.

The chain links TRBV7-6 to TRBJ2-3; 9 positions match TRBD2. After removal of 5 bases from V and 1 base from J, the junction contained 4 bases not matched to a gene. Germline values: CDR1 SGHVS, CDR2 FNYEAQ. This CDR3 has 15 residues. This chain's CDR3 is CASSRVAGGTDTQYF. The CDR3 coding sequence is TGTGCCAGCAGCCGCGTAGCGGGAGGCACAGATACGCAGTATTTT.

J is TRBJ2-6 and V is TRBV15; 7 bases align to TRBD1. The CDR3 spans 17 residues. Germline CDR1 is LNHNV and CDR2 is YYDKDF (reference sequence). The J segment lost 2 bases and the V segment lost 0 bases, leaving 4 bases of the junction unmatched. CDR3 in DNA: TGTGCCACCAGCAGAGATTACCAGGGGGCTGGGGCCAACGTCCTGACTTTC. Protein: CATSRDYQGAGANVLTF.

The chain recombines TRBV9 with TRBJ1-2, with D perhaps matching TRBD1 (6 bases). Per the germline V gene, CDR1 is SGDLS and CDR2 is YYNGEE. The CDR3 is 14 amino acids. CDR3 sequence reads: CPTSGGGGNYGYTF. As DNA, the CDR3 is TGTCCCACCAGCGGAGGGGGGGGCAACTATGGCTACACCTTC.

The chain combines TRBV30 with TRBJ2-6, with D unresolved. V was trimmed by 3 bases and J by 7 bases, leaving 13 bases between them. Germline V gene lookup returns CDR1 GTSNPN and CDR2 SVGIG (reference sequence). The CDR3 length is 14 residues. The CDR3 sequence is CAWRSTTTANVLTF. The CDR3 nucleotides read TGTGCCTGGAGAAGCACCACTACAGCCAACGTCCTGACTTTC.

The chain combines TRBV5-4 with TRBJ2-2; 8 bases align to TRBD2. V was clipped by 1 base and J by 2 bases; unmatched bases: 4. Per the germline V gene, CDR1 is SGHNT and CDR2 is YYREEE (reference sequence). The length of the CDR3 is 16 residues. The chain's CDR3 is CASSLKAGGNTGELFF. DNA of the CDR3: TGTGCCAGCAGCTTGAAGGCGGGGGGCAACACCGGGGAGCTGTTTTTT.

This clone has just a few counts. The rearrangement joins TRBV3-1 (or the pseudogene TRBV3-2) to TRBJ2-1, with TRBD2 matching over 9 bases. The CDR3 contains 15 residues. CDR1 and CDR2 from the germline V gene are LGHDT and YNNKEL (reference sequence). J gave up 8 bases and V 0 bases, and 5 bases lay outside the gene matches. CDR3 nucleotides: TGTGCCAGCAGCCAAGATCCTAGCGGGGTCTATGAGCAGTTCTTC. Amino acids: CASSQDPSGVYEQFF.

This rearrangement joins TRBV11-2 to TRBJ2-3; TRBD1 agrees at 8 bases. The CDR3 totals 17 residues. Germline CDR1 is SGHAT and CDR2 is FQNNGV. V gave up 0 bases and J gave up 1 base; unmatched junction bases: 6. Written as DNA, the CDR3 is TGTGCCAGCAGCTTAGATTTTCAGGGGGCCGGCACAGATACGCAGTATTTT. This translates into CASSLDFQGAGTDTQYF. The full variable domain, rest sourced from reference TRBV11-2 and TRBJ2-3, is EAGVAQSPRYKIIEKRQSVAFWCNPISGHATLYWYQQILGQGPKLLIQFQNNGVVDDSQLPKDRFSAERLKGVDSTLKIQPAKLEDSAVYLCASSLDFQGAGTDTQYFGPGTRLTVL.

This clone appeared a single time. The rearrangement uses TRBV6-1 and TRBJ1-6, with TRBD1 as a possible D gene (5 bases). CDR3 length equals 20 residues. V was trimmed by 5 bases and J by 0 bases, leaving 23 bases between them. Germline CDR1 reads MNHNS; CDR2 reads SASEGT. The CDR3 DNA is TGTGCCAGCAGTAAAGACAGACAGTCCCCTTTTCTCTCCTATAATTCACCCCTCCACTTT. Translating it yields CASSKDRQSPFLSYNSPLHF.

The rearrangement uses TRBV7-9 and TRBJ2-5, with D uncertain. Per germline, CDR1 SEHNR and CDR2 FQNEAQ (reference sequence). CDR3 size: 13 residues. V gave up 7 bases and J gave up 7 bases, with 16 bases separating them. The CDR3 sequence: CASTLDLVGTQYF. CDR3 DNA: TGTGCCAGCACCCTCGACCTAGTGGGGACCCAGTACTTC.

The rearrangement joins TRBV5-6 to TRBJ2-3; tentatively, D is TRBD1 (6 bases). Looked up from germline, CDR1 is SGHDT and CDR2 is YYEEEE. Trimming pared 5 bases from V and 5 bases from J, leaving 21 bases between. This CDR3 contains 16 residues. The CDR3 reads CASRGLGAFAQDTQYF. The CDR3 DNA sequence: TGTGCCAGCAGGGGATTGGGGGCTTTTGCCCAAGATACGCAGTATTTT.

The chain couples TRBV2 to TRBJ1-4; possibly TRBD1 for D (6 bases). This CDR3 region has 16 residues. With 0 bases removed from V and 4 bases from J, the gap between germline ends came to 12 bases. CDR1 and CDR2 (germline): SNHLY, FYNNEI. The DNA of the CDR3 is TGTGCCAGCAGTGAAGCTGGGGGGGCGGGTAATGAAAAACTGTTTTTT. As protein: CASSEAGGAGNEKLFF.

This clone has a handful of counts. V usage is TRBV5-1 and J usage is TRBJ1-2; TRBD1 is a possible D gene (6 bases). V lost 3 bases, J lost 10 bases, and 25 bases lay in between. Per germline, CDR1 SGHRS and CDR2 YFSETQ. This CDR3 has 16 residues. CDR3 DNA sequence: TGCGCCAGCAGCTCGCGATACTATCCTCGGACAGAGGACTACACCTTC. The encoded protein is CASSSRYYPRTEDYTF. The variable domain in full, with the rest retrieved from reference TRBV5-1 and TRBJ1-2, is KAGVTQTPRYLIKTRGQQVTLSCSPISGHRSVSWYQQTPGQGLQFLFEYFSETQRNKGNFPGRFSGRQFSNSRSEMNVSTLELGDSALYLCASSSRYYPRTEDYTFGSGTRLTVV.

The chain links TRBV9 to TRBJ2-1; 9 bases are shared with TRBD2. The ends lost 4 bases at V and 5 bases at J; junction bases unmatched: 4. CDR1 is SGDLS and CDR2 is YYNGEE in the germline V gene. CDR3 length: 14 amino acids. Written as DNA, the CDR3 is TGTGCCAGCAGCCTCAGCGGGGGGAACAATGAGCAGTTCTTC. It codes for CASSLSGGNNEQFF.